The 10 T cell receptor beta chains below come from one sample, sequenced in a study of blood T cell repertoires in COVID-19. Assay used: immunoSEQ multiplex PCR; TCRdb lists only in-frame clones, some missing. This table holds under 40,000 clones, around nine tenths found once. The sample comprised peripheral blood. The receptors originated from a man between 65 and 85 years old with active COVID-19.

This chain connects TRBV2 to TRBJ2-3; a weak D match, TRBD1 (5 bases). CDR3 size: 14 residues. Trimming took off 4 bases at V and 6 bases at J, with 14 bases between the two ends. The germline V gene encodes CDR1 SNHLY and CDR2 FYNNEI. CDR3 loop: CASSVFRGTDTQYF. In nucleotides, the CDR3 is TGTGCCAGCAGTGTTTTTAGGGGAACCGATACGCAGTATTTT.

This chain connects TRBV10-3 to TRBJ2-2; D remains unclear. The V gene lost 5 bases and the J gene lost 7 bases, with 14 bases spanning the gap. In germline, CDR1 is ENHRY, CDR2 SYGVKD. The CDR3 has 14 residues. DNA for the CDR3: TGTGCCATCAGTCAGGCCCAAAGGAACGGGGAGCTGTTTTTT. Amino acids: CAISQAQRNGELFF.

This chain's CDR3 is CASSLLPGQAVEQFF. CDR3 nucleotides: TGTGCCAGCAGCTTACTGCCGGGACAGGCTGTTGAGCAGTTCTTC. The chain carries TRBV7-8 and TRBJ2-1, with TRBD1 matching over 8 bases. V was clipped by 2 bases and J by 9 bases; unmatched bases: 9. This CDR3 region has 15 residues. Germline lookup yields CDR1 SGHVS and CDR2 FQNEAQ.

The chain carries TRBV24-1 and TRBJ1-1; 9 positions agree with TRBD1. Trimming cost V 4 bases and J 3 bases; bases outside gene matches: 5. In germline, CDR1 is KGHDR, CDR2 SFDVKD. The CDR3 spans 15 residues. The CDR3 sequence is CATSESGTGYTEAFF. CDR3 nucleotides: TGTGCCACCAGTGAGTCCGGGACAGGGTACACTGAAGCTTTCTTT.

This chain joins TRBV4-3 and TRBJ1-1; D ambiguous. This CDR3 has 13 residues. The germline V gene has CDR1 LGHNA and CDR2 YSLEER. V dropped 0 bases and J dropped 4 bases, with 6 bases sitting between them. CDR3 bases: TGCGCCAGCAGCCAAGAGCCGGGCACTGAAGCTTTCTTT. Translated, it gives CASSQEPGTEAFF.

The V call is TRBV30, the J call TRBJ2-7, with D possibly matching TRBD1 (5 bases). Per the germline V gene, CDR1 is GTSNPN and CDR2 is SVGIG (reference sequence). The V end lost 4 bases, the J end lost 6 bases, and 10 bases lay between the germline ends. The CDR3 is made up of 11 amino acids. CDR3 coding DNA: TGTGCCTGGAAGTCAGGGTTCGAGCAGTACTTC. Its protein product is CAWKSGFEQYF.

The V call is TRBV11-2, the J call TRBJ2-5; TRBD1 matches at 8 bases. Germline V gene sequence: CDR1 SGHAT, CDR2 FQNNGV. Germline trimming cut 2 bases from V and 2 bases from J; bases unmatched to any gene: 10. This CDR3 contains 17 residues. CDR3 DNA sequence: TGTGCCAGCAGCTTACGGGCAACCGGGACAGGTCAAGAGACCCAGTACTTC. This codes for CASSLRATGTGQETQYF. Drawing the rest from reference TRBV11-2 and TRBJ2-5, the complete variable domain is EAGVAQSPRYKIIEKRQSVAFWCNPISGHATLYWYQQILGQGPKLLIQFQNNGVVDDSQLPKDRFSAERLKGVDSTLKIQPAKLEDSAVYLCASSLRATGTGQETQYFGPGTRLLVL.

The chain has TRBV6-2 or TRBV6-3 and TRBJ2-1, with TRBD2 matching over 12 bases. Germline trimming cut 6 bases from V and 6 bases from J; bases unmatched to any gene: 18. CDR1 and CDR2 (germline): MNHEY, SVGEGT. The CDR3 consists of 19 residues. Here the CDR3 DNA reads TGTGCCAGCAGCTCTCGGGCGCTAGCGGGAGGGCCTATCGTCAATGAGCAGTTCTTC. It translates to CASSSRALAGGPIVNEQFF.

This clone was observed a single time. The chain has TRBV19 and TRBJ1-1, with D unclear. V was trimmed by 8 bases and J by 1 base, leaving 8 bases between them. CDR3 length: 12 amino acids. The V gene's germline CDR1 is LNHDA and CDR2 SQIVND (reference sequence). This CDR3 reads CASCHRNTEAFF. CDR3 in DNA: TGTGCCAGTTGTCACAGGAACACTGAAGCTTTCTTT.

The chain carries TRBV18 and TRBJ1-2, with a weak D call TRBD1 (6 bases). The CDR3 is made up of 17 amino acids. V lost 5 bases, J lost 1 base, and 20 bases lay in between. Germline V lookup: CDR1 KGHSH, CDR2 LQKENI. Here the CDR3 reads CASSSAGVRIHNYGYTF. The CDR3 DNA sequence: TGTGCCAGCTCATCCGCAGGGGTTAGAATCCATAACTATGGCTACACCTTC.